The T cell receptor (beta chain) described here comes from a study of cytomegalovirus exposure and HLA in healthy donors. While unrecorded immune exposures were likely, the donors were nominally healthy when sampled. With respect to this clone: Its antigen is not known.

Vbeta (60) and Jbeta (13) primers were used in the PCR. Profiling relied on immunoSEQ multiplex PCR, and the TCRdb table lists in-frame clones only, not all of them. The sample carries some 100,000 clones, roughly 74% recorded once. Broader study findings: There were some public TCRs occurring in many donors, but most TCR sequences were rare. For TCR beta chains, V- and J-gene trimming was later linked to a missense DCLRE1C variant. In a later analysis, common viral pathogens appeared linked to several of the most significant clusters.

This CDR3 region has 14 residues. The germline V and J ends were trimmed by 4 bases and 5 bases, with 16 bases remaining between them. In germline, CDR1 is GTSNPN, CDR2 SVGIG (reference sequence). The TCR comes from a woman in her seventies in good health and CMV-seropositive. The chain combines TRBV30 with TRBJ2-3, with a weak D call TRBD1 (6 bases). The sample comprised PBMCs. CDR3 DNA sequence: TGTGCCTGGAACAGGGCGAATCTGGGAGATACGCAGTATTTT. It codes for CAWNRANLGDTQYF.